Shown below are 10 T cell receptor beta chains from a single sample sequenced in a study. MiXCR was run by TCRdb on the 5' RACE reads, yielding one entry per CDR3 protein. In the table there are around 30,000 distinct CDR3 sequences, 26% of which are singletons. The specimen was naive CD4+ T cells sorted from a lymph node. The sample's subset: naive CD4+ T cells, CD4+CD45RA+CD25-. These receptors were taken from a female donor with breast cancer.

The chain is built from TRBV12-3 or TRBV12-4 and TRBJ2-7; D may be TRBD1 (5 bases). There are 14 residues in the CDR3. Between the trimmed V and J ends, which lost 6 bases and 5 bases, there was a span of 17 bases. CDR3 protein: CASSPSVGAHEQYF. The CDR3, as DNA: TGTGCCAGCAGCCCCTCGGTAGGGGCCCACGAGCAGTACTTC.

This clonotype turned up a few times. The chain uses TRBV5-1 and TRBJ1-4; no definite D call. Germline CDR1 reads SGHRS; CDR2 reads YFSETQ. This CDR3 is 15 amino acids long. V lost 0 bases and J lost 3, with 9 bases in between. The CDR3 nucleotides are TGCGCCAGCAGCTTGGGCGGCAGCTCTAATGAAAAACTGTTTTTT. This translates into CASSLGGSSNEKLFF.

To note about this clonotype: One end of the junction fails to match germline, which may point to a read error. The chain carries TRBV7-8 and TRBJ1-5, with TRBD1 matching 12 bases. This CDR3 contains 16 residues. The germline CDR1 and CDR2 sequences are SGHVS and FQNEAQ. The CDR3 nucleotides read TGTGCCGGCAGCCCCGGGACAGGGGGCGACAATCAGCCCCAGCATTTT. Encoded protein: CAGSPGTGGDNQPQHF. The entire variable domain, with the rest obtained from reference TRBV7-8 and TRBJ1-5, is as follows: GAGVSQSPRYKVAKRGQDVALRCDPISGHVSLFWYQQALGQGPEFLTYFQNEAQLDKSGLPSDRFFAERPEGSVSTLKIQRTQQEDSAVYLCAGSPGTGGDNQPQHFGDGTRLSIL.

This clonotype was found a few times. J is TRBJ1-1 and V is TRBV5-5; no reliable D call. The CDR3 is 13 amino acids. Trimming cost V 1 base and J 4 bases, with 8 bases left between them. Germline values: CDR1 SGHKS, CDR2 YYEKEE (reference sequence). CDR3: CASSLTGFTEAFF. CDR3 nucleotide sequence: TGTGCCAGCAGCTTGACGGGCTTCACTGAAGCTTTCTTT.

This clonotype has just a few counts. This chain connects TRBV6-1 to TRBJ2-7; the D gene is possibly TRBD2 (5 bases). Trimming took off 8 bases at V and 2 bases at J, with 19 bases between the two ends. Germline V gene data show CDR1 as MNHNS and CDR2 as SASEGT. The length of the CDR3 is 15 residues. CDR3 DNA: TGTGCCAGCGGCCCTGTGGGCGGACTCACCTACGAGCAGTACTTC. Its protein product is CASGPVGGLTYEQYF.

The chain combines TRBV5-1 with TRBJ2-1; D possibly matches TRBD1 or TRBD2 (5 bases each). Germline assignment: CDR1 SGHRS and CDR2 YFSETQ. This CDR3 is 11 amino acids long. V lost 4 bases and J lost 10, with 9 bases in between. The CDR3 sequence is CASSLGTEQFF. The DNA of the CDR3 is TGCGCCAGCAGCCTGGGGACGGAGCAGTTCTTC. Drawing the rest from reference TRBV5-1 and TRBJ2-1, the complete variable domain is KAGVTQTPRYLIKTRGQQVTLSCSPISGHRSVSWYQQTPGQGLQFLFEYFSETQRNKGNFPGRFSGRQFSNSRSEMNVSTLELGDSALYLCASSLGTEQFFGPGTRLTVL.

This clonotype occurred a few times. The rearrangement uses TRBV28 and TRBJ2-1, with D unresolved. The V end lost 6 bases, the J end lost 5 bases, and 17 bases lay between the germline ends. The CDR3 is 15 amino acids. CDR1 and CDR2 from the germline V gene are MDHEN and SYDVKM. CDR3 region: CASSTDDEGDNEQFF. As DNA, the CDR3 is TGTGCCAGCAGCACGGACGATGAAGGAGACAATGAGCAGTTCTTC.

The gene calls are TRBV5-1 and TRBJ2-5; D is ambiguous. With 2 bases removed from V and 3 bases from J, the gap between germline ends came to 14 bases. The germline CDR1 and CDR2 sequences are SGHRS and YFSETQ. The CDR3 length is 15 residues. The CDR3 region is CASSLISRVEETQYF. In nucleotides, the CDR3 is TGCGCCAGCAGCTTAATATCACGGGTGGAAGAGACCCAGTACTTC.

This clonotype was picked up a small number of times. The chain combines TRBV20-1 with TRBJ2-3; 10 positions match TRBD1. J was trimmed by 5 bases and V by 7 bases; bases with no gene match: 6. Germline V gene data show CDR1 as DFQATT and CDR2 as SNEGSKA (reference sequence). CDR3 size: 13 residues. CDR3 loop: CSGPGQGLDTQYF. The CDR3 DNA reads TGCAGTGGCCCGGGACAGGGGTTAGATACGCAGTATTTT.

The chain's CDR3 is CASSFEVESADTQYF. The CDR3 region has the DNA TGTGCCAGCAGCTTTGAGGTCGAGTCGGCAGATACGCAGTATTTT. The rearrangement links TRBV7-9 to TRBJ2-3; D gene unclear. V lost 3 bases to trimming and J lost 4 bases, with 14 bases between them. The length of the CDR3 is 15 residues. Germline V gives CDR1 SEHNR, CDR2 FQNEAQ (reference sequence). Looking up the rest from reference TRBV7-9 and TRBJ2-3 gives the full variable domain: DTGVSQNPRHKITKRGQNVTFRCDPISEHNRLYWYRQTLGQGPEFLTYFQNEAQLEKSRLLSDRFSAERPKGSFSTLEIQRTEQGDSAMYLCASSFEVESADTQYFGPGTRLTVL.